The source of this TCR beta chain is a study of OX40 agonist ivuxolimab in advanced cancers. Whole-study context: Dose-escalation patients' cancers were hepatocellular carcinoma, melanoma, renal cell or head and neck cancer. Broader study findings: On average, CD8+ T cells showed a greater number of expanded clones than CD4+. Normalized T-cell clonal expansion was also low in a subset of nonresponders.

As for this clone: Its antigen is unidentified.

TCRdb keeps only in-frame clones here, not all; method: immunoSEQ multiplex PCR. This table has 45,000 to 55,000 clones, about 80% appearing once. V was clipped by 2 bases and J by 2 bases, with 12 bases between them. Germline assignment: CDR1 SGHAT and CDR2 FQNNGV. The CDR3 is 16 residues long. The material was CD4+ or CD8+ T cells sorted from blood, obtained in a trial of the OX40 agonist ivuxolimab. This clonotype originated in an adult with an advanced solid tumor such as melanoma, head and neck, liver or kidney cancer. This chain links TRBV11-2 with TRBJ2-2, with D uncertain. The CDR3 coding sequence is TGTGCCAGCAGCTTAAATAACGCTGGAAACACCGGGGAGCTGTTTTTT. Its protein product is CASSLNNAGNTGELFF.